These 15 T cell receptor beta chains originate from one sample sequenced in a study of CD8 T cells in Susac syndrome. It was with random hexamers that about 0.45 to 1 ug RNA was reverse transcribed. TCRdb re-analysed the immunoSEQ multiplex PCR reads in MiXCR, keeping a single row per CDR3 protein. The sample lists approximately 210,000 distinct CDR3 sequences, nearly 97% occurring once. The sequencing sample was made of CD4+ T cells from PBMCs. Receptors were obtained from a human donor with multiple sclerosis.

The V and J genes are TRBV28 and TRBJ2-7, with D tentatively TRBD1 or TRBD2 (7 bases each). V was shortened by 5 bases and J by 4 bases, with 15 bases between the two germline ends. Germline values: CDR1 MDHEN, CDR2 SYDVKM. The CDR3 has 14 amino acids. The CDR3 loop is CASSLQGGLYEQYF. Here the CDR3 DNA reads TGTGCCAGCAGTCTGCAGGGGGGGCTTTACGAGCAGTACTTC.

The chain uses TRBV20-1 and TRBJ2-5; D gene ambiguous. Germline V CDR1 and CDR2: DFQATT, SNEGSKA (reference sequence). This CDR3 region has 13 residues. The V end was cut by 3 bases, the J end by 2 bases, with 10 bases between. In DNA form, the CDR3 reads TGCAGTGCTAGTTGGCAGACACAAGAGACCCAGTACTTC. Its protein product is CSASWQTQETQYF.

Written as DNA, the CDR3 is TGTGCCAGCAGCTTACGTTACGGCAGGGACACCGGGGAGCTGTTTTTT. Its translation: CASSLRYGRDTGELFF. V is TRBV13 and J is TRBJ2-2; D is perhaps TRBD1 (5 bases). Germline V gene lookup returns CDR1 PRHDT and CDR2 FYEKMQ (reference sequence). Deletions cut 2 bases from V and 3 bases from J, with 13 bases between. This CDR3 region has 16 residues.

This clonotype was observed once. The chain carries TRBV20-1 and TRBJ2-5; 12 bases map to TRBD2. The germline gives CDR1 DFQATT, CDR2 SNEGSKA (reference sequence). The V and J ends lost 6 bases and 1 base, in that order; junction bases with no gene match: 12. The CDR3 sequence is 17 residues long. The CDR3 DNA follows: TGCAGTGCAGAAGGTCTAGCGGGGGGGCTCCGCCAAGAGACCCAGTACTTC. This sequence encodes CSAEGLAGGLRQETQYF.

The CDR3 nucleotides are TGTGCCAGCAGCCAAGGGCATGAAGCTTTCTTT. It encodes CASSQGHEAFF. This chain links TRBV3-1 with TRBJ1-1, with unresolved D. Trimming removed 1 base from V and 7 bases from J, with 4 bases in between. The V gene's germline CDR1 is LGHDT and CDR2 YNNKEL (reference sequence). The length of the CDR3 is 11 residues.

The genes are TRBV12-3 or TRBV12-4 and TRBJ2-1, with TRBD1 identical over 11 bases. V shed 3 bases, J shed 5 bases, and the junction held 12 bases outside the gene matches. The CDR3 is 18 residues long. CDR3 in DNA: TGTGCCAGCAGTTTCCGGGACAGGGGGGCTGCCACCAACAATGAGCAGTTCTTC. Encoded protein: CASSFRDRGAATNNEQFF.

V is TRBV9 and J is TRBJ2-3; 9 bases map to TRBD2. Germline CDR1 is SGDLS and CDR2 is YYNGEE. This CDR3 has 16 amino acids. Trimming at V came to 1 base and at J to 3 bases, leaving 6 bases not matched to a gene. The CDR3 region has the DNA TGTGCCAGCAGCGTACCGACTAGCGGTCCGACAGATACGCAGTATTTT. Encoded protein: CASSVPTSGPTDTQYF.

This clonotype has just a few counts. The chain uses TRBV5-4 and TRBJ1-1; no firm D call. The CDR3 covers 13 residues. Germline loops: CDR1 SGHNT, CDR2 YYREEE (reference sequence). Trimming stripped 0 bases from V and 0 bases from J, with 3 bases between. CDR3 DNA sequence: TGTGCCAGCAGCTTGGAGATGAACACTGAAGCTTTCTTT. Amino acids: CASSLEMNTEAFF. Full variable domain (remainder filled in from reference TRBV5-4 and TRBJ1-1): ETGVTQSPTHLIKTRGQQVTLRCSSQSGHNTVSWYQQALGQGPQFIFQYYREEENGRGNFPPRFSGLQFPNYSSELNVNALELDDSALYLCASSLEMNTEAFFGQGTRLTVV.

V usage is TRBV28 and J usage is TRBJ2-7; no clear D. Germline V lookup: CDR1 MDHEN, CDR2 SYDVKM. V gave up 3 bases and J gave up 3 bases, with 6 bases separating them. The CDR3 contains 12 residues. As DNA, the CDR3 is TGTGCCAGCAGTTTTGGCTTCTACGAGCAGTACTTC. Protein product: CASSFGFYEQYF.

This clonotype appeared a single time. The rearrangement uses TRBV5-4 and TRBJ1-1; D may be TRBD1 (5 bases). V lost 0 bases to trimming and J lost 1 base, with 7 bases between them. CDR1 and CDR2 (germline): SGHNT, YYREEE (reference sequence). The CDR3 is made up of 14 amino acids. The CDR3 region has the DNA TGTGCCAGCAGCTTGGAGGGGCCGAACACTGAAGCTTTCTTT. Translated: CASSLEGPNTEAFF.

The CDR3 DNA sequence: TGTGCCAGCAGCTTCGGGGGACAGGGGATCTCTGGAAACACCATATATTTT. Its protein is CASSFGGQGISGNTIYF. The gene calls are TRBV7-2 and TRBJ1-3, with 10 bases fitting TRBD1. From germline, CDR1 is SGHTA and CDR2 FQGNSA. V was pared by 3 bases and J by 0 bases, with 5 bases of the junction left unmatched. The CDR3 loop spans 17 amino acids. Complete variable domain (other parts from reference TRBV7-2 and TRBJ1-3): GAGVSQSPSNKVTEKGKDVELRCDPISGHTALYWYRQSLGQGLEFLIYFQGNSAPDKSGLPSDRFSAERTGGSVSTLTIQRTQQEDSAVYLCASSFGGQGISGNTIYFGEGSWLTVV.

The chain joins TRBV14 to TRBJ1-2, with a possible D match to TRBD1 (5 bases). Germline CDR1 SGHDN, CDR2 FVKESK. This CDR3 is 16 amino acids long. Trimming cost V 1 base and J 4 bases, with 16 bases left between them. CDR3 protein: CASSQVGGAGAYGYTF. As DNA, the CDR3 is TGTGCCAGCAGCCAAGTTGGAGGGGCTGGGGCCTATGGCTACACCTTC.

The J gene is TRBJ2-7, the V gene TRBV4-1, with 9 positions matching TRBD1. The V gene end was trimmed by 0 bases and the J gene end by 3 bases; junction bases not matched to a gene: 9. The germline gives CDR1 MGHRA, CDR2 YSYEKL. This CDR3 comprises 17 residues. The CDR3 reads CASSQDWRTGQGYEQYF. CDR3 sequence (DNA): TGCGCCAGCAGCCAAGATTGGAGAACGGGACAGGGCTACGAGCAGTACTTC.

The chain has TRBV28 and TRBJ1-1; weak D call: TRBD1 (5 bases). The V and J ends lost 7 bases and 0 bases respectively, with 9 bases between them. The CDR3 length is 13 residues. CDR1 and CDR2 from the germline V gene are MDHEN and SYDVKM. For the CDR3, the DNA is TGTGCCAGCATGGGGGAACTGAACACTGAAGCTTTCTTT. It specifies CASMGELNTEAFF.

The gene calls are TRBV6-1 and TRBJ2-6; perhaps TRBD1 as D (6 bases). The CDR3 contains 16 residues. CDR1 MNHNS and CDR2 SASEGT come from the germline V gene. Trimming left V 5 bases short and J 4 bases short, with 15 bases between. The CDR3 DNA reads as TGTGCCAGCAGTATTCTACAGGGTTCCGGGGCCAACGTCCTGACTTTC. Its translation is CASSILQGSGANVLTF.